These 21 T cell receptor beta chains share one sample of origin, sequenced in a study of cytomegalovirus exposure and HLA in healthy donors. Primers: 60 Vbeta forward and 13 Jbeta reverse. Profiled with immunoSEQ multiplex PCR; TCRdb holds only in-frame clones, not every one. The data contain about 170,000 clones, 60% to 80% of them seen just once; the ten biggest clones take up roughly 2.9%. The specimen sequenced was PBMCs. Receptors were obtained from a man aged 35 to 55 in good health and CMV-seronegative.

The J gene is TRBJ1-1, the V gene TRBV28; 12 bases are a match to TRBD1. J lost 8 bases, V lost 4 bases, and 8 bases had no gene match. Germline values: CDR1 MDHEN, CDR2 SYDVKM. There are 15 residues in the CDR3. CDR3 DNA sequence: TGTGCCAGCAGTTCACCCGGGACAGGGGGCGAGGAAGCTTTCTTT. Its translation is CASSSPGTGGEEAFF.

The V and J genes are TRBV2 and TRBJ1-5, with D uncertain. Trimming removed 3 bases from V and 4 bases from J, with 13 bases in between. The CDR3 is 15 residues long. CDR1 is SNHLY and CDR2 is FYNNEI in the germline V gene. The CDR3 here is CASSEGRPANQPQHF. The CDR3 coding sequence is TGTGCCAGCAGTGAGGGCAGGCCAGCAAATCAGCCCCAGCATTTT.

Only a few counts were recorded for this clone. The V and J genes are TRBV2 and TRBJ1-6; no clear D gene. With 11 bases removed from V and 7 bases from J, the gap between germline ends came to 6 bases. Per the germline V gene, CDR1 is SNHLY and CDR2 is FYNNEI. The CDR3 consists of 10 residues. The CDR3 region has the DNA TGTGCCGCGGGGAATTCACCCCTCCACTTT. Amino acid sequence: CAAGNSPLHF. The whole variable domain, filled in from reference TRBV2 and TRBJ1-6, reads EPEVTQTPSHQVTQMGQEVILRCVPISNHLYFYWYRQILGQKVEFLVSFYNNEISEKSEIFDDQFSVERPDGSNFTLKIRSTKLEDSAMYFCAAGNSPLHFGNGTRLTVT.

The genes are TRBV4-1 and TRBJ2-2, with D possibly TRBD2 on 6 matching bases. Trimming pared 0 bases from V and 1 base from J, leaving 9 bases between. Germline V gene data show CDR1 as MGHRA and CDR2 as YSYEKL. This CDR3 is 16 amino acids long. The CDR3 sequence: CASSQDVSGNTGELFF. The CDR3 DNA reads TGCGCCAGCAGCCAAGATGTTAGCGGGAACACCGGGGAGCTGTTTTTT.

The CDR3 bases are TGTGCCAGCAGCTTCGGCCCGGGGGTCCACTACGAGCAGTACTTC. Its protein product is CASSFGPGVHYEQYF. The chain joins TRBV5-6 to TRBJ2-5; the D gene is possibly TRBD2 (6 bases). The J call may not be correct, given that the DNA end is closer to TRBJ2-7. The CDR3 is 15 residues long. Per germline, CDR1 SGHDT and CDR2 YYEEEE.

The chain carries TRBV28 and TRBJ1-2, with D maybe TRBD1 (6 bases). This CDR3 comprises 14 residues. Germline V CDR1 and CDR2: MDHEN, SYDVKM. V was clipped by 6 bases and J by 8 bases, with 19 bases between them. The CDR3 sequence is CASSRGTGNEGYTF. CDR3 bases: TGTGCCAGCAGCCGCGGCACAGGGAATGAAGGCTACACCTTC.

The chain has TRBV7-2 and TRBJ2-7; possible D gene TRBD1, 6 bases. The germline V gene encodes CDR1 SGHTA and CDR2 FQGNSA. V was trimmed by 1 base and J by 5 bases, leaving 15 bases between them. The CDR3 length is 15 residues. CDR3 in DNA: TGTGCCAGCAGCTTAGAGCAGGGGTCGCCCCACGAGCAGTACTTC. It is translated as CASSLEQGSPHEQYF.

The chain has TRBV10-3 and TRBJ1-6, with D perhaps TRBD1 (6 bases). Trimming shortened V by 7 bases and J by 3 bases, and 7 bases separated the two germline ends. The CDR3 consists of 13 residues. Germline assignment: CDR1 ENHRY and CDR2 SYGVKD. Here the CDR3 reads CAIKGDYNSPLHF. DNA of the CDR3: TGTGCCATCAAGGGGGACTATAATTCACCCCTCCACTTT.

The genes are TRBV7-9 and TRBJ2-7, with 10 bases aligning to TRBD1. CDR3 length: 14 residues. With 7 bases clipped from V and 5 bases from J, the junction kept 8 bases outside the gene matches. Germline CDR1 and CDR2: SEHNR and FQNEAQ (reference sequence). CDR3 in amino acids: CASTEDRGVNEQYF. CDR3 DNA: TGTGCCAGCACTGAGGACAGGGGGGTAAACGAGCAGTACTTC.

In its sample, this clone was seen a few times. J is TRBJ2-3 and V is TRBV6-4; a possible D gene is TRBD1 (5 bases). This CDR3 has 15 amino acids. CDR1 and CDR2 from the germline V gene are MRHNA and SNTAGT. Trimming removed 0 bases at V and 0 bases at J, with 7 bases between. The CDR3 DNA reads TGTGCCAGCAGTGACTCTCCAGGGAGCACAGATACGCAGTATTTT. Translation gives CASSDSPGSTDTQYF.

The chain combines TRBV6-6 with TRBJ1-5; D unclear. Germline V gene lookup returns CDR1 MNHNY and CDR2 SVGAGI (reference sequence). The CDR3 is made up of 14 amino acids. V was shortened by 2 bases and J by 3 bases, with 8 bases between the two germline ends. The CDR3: CASSYHRDNQPQHF. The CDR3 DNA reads TGTGCCAGCAGTTACCACAGAGACAATCAGCCCCAGCATTTT.

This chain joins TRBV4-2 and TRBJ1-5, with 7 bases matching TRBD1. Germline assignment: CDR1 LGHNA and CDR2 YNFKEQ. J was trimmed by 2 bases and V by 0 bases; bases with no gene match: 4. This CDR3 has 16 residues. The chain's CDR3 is CASSQEDTGGNQPQHF. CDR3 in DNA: TGTGCCAGCAGCCAAGAAGATACAGGGGGCAATCAGCCCCAGCATTTT.

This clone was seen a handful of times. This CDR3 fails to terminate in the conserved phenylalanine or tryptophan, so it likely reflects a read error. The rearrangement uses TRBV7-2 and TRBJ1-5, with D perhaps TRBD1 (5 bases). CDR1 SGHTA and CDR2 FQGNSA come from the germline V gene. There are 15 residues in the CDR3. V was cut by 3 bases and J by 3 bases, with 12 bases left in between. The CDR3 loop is CASSFSDSYNQPQHL. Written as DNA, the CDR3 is TGTGCCAGCAGCTTTTCCGACAGTTACAATCAGCCCCAGCATCTT.

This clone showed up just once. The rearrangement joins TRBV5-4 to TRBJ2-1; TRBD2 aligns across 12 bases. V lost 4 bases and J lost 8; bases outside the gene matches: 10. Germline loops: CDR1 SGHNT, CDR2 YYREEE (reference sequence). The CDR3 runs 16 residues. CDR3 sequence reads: CASSRRLAGVIDEQFF. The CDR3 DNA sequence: TGTGCCAGCAGCCGAAGACTAGCGGGAGTGATCGATGAGCAGTTCTTC.

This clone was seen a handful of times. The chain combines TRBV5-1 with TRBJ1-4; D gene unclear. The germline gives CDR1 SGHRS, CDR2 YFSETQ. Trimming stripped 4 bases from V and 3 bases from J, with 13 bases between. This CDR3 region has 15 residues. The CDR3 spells CASSGGGLSNEKLFF. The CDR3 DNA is TGCGCCAGCAGCGGCGGAGGGCTTTCTAATGAAAAACTGTTTTTT.

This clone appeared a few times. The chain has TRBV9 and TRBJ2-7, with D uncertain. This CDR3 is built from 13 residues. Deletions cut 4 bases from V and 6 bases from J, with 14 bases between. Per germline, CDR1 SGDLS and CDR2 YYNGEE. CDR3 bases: TGTGCCAGCAGCCCGAGGTCGGATGGCGAGCAGTACTTC. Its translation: CASSPRSDGEQYF.

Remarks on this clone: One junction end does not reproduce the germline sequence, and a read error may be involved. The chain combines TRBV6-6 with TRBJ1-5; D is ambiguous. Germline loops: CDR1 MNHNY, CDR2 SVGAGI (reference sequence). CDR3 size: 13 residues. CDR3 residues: CASGYIGNQPQHF. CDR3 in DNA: TGTGCCAGCGGTTACATAGGCAATCAGCCCCAGCATTTT.

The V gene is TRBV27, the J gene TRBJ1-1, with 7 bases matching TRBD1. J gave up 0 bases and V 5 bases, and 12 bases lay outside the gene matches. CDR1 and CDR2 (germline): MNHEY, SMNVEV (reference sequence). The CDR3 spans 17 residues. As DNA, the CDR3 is TGTGCCAGCAGTCTTCGGGGACAGCGACCAATGAACACTGAAGCTTTCTTT. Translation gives CASSLRGQRPMNTEAFF.

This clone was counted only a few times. In DNA form, the CDR3 reads TGTGCCAGCAGCGGAGGACAGGGCAATGAAAAACTGTTTTTT. It translates to CASSGGQGNEKLFF. J is TRBJ1-4 and V is TRBV7-6; 8 bases line up with TRBD1. The germline gives CDR1 SGHVS, CDR2 FNYEAQ. V lost 5 bases to trimming and J lost 5 bases; unmatched junction nucleotides: 4. The CDR3 runs 14 residues.

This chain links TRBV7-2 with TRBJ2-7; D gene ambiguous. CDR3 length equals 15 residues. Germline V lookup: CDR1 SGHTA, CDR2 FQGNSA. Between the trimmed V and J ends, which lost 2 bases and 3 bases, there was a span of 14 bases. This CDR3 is CASSLRSEHYYEQYF. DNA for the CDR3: TGTGCCAGCAGCTTAAGGTCGGAGCATTACTACGAGCAGTACTTC. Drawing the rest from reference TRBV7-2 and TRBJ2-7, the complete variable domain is GAGVSQSPSNKVTEKGKDVELRCDPISGHTALYWYRQSLGQGLEFLIYFQGNSAPDKSGLPSDRFSAERTGGSVSTLTIQRTQQEDSAVYLCASSLRSEHYYEQYFGPGTRLTVT.

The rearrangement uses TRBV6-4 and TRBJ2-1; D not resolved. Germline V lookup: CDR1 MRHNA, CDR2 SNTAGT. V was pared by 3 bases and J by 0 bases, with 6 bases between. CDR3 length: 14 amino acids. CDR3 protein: CASSEPGSYNEQFF. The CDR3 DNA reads TGTGCCAGCAGTGAACCGGGCTCCTACAATGAGCAGTTCTTC.